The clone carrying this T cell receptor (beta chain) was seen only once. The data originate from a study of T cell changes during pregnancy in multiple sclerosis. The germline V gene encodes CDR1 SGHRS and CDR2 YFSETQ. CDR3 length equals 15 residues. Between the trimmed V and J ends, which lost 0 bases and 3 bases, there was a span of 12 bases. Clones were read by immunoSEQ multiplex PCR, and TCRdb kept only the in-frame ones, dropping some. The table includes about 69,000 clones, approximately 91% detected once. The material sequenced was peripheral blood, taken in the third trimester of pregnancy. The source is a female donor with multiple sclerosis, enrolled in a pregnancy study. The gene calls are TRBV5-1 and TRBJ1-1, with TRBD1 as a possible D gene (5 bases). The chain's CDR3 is CASSLDVGRDTEAFF. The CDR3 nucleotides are TGCGCCAGCAGCTTGGATGTGGGGCGCGACACTGAAGCTTTCTTT.